The 2 T cell receptor beta chains below come from one sample, sequenced in a study of blood T cell repertoires in COVID-19. Sequenced by immunoSEQ multiplex PCR; TCRdb stores in-frame clones only, minus some. The data show roughly 300,000 clones, approximately 85% seen once. Sequenced input: peripheral blood. These receptors all stem from a man aged 18 to 29 with active or convalescent COVID-19.

CDR3 amino acids: CATSTQDSQETQYF. Written as DNA, the CDR3 is TGTGCCACCAGCACTCAGGACAGCCAAGAGACCCAGTACTTC. The chain combines TRBV15 with TRBJ2-5; the D gene is possibly TRBD1 (6 bases). CDR3 length: 14 residues. With 4 bases removed from V and 1 base from J, the gap between germline ends came to 10 bases. Germline CDR1 reads LNHNV; CDR2 reads YYDKDF (reference sequence).

The V gene is TRBV3-1 (or the pseudogene TRBV3-2), the J gene TRBJ2-1; 9 nucleotides line up with TRBD2. The CDR3 runs to 15 residues. J was trimmed by 5 bases and V by 4 bases; bases with no gene match: 6. Germline CDR1 is LGHDT and CDR2 is YNNKEL (reference sequence). CDR3 loop: CASSPPSGGHNEQFF. CDR3 sequence (DNA): TGTGCCAGCAGCCCCCCCAGCGGGGGGCACAATGAGCAGTTCTTC.